These T cell receptor beta chains were read from a single sample in a study of tumor and adjacent non-tumor tissue in lung cancer. TCRdb reprocessed the multiplex PCR reads via MiXCR and lists one record per CDR3 protein. The sample comprises some 80,000 distinct CDR3 sequences, 72% of which are singletons, and approximately 9.5% rests with the top ten. Specimen: lung tumor tissue. Receptor source: a middle-aged woman with non-small cell lung cancer. Each CDR3 is given with its conserved first and last residue. A D gene is named only where the DNA matches it firmly. Size values are once, few and many counts, or a class for expanded clones, and some rows have none.

j_call,d_call,clone_size,v_call,cdr3_aa,cdr3_nt
TRBJ2-3,TRBD1,NA,TRBV11-2,CASGLYQGAPTDAQYF,TGTGCCAGCGGCTTATATCAGGGGGCCCCGACAGATGCGCAGTATTTT
TRBJ1-5,NA,NA,TRBV11-1,CTSNLNDGNGRSNQLQHF,TGTACCAGCAACTTGAACGATGGGAATGGACGGAGCAATCAGCTCCAGCATTTT
TRBJ2-1,NA,many,TRBV29-1,CSVGGGGGAYNYNEQFF,TGCAGCGTTGGTGGGGGAGGGGGGGCCTATAACTACAATGAGCAGTTCTTC
TRBJ2-1,TRBD2,NA,TRBV6-1,CANRPLAGADNEQLF,TGTGCCAACAGACCACTAGCGGGTGCGGACAATGAGCAGCTCTTC
TRBJ1-5,NA,NA,TRBV20-1,CSASPLSTFSNQPQHF,TGTAGTGCTAGTCCCCTCAGCACCTTTAGCAATCAGCCCCAGCATTTT
TRBJ1-2,NA,NA,TRBV11-2,CASSLVRHGGGYTF,TGTGCCAGCAGCTTAGTCCGACATGGGGGAGGCTACACCTTT
TRBJ2-7,NA,NA,TRBV10-3,CVIKGASAAGEQYF,TGTGTCATTAAAGGGGCCAGCGCGGCCGGTGAGCAGTACTTC
TRBJ2-5,NA,NA,TRBV11-2,CASSLFATMQEIQYF,TGTGCCAGCAGCTTATTCGCCACGATGCAAGAGATCCAGTACTTC
TRBJ2-5,NA,NA,TRBV6-2/TRBV6-3,CANSYSGHGIKETQYF,TGTGCCAACAGCTACTCGGGACACGGAATAAAAGAGACCCAGTACTTT
TRBJ2-5,NA,few,TRBV6-5,CASSLLEVGETQYF,TGTGCTAGCAGTCTACTAGAGGTGGGAGAGACCCAGTACTTC
TRBJ2-3,TRBD1,many,TRBV5-4,CASSPRTGGSADTQYF,TGTGCCAGCAGCCCTAGGACAGGAGGATCCGCAGATACGCAGTATTTT
TRBJ2-3,NA,few,TRBV6-6,CASSYPGDGNQPQYF,TGTGCCAGCAGTTACCCGGGAGACGGTAATCAGCCCCAGTATTTT
TRBJ2-3,NA,NA,TRBV6-2/TRBV6-3,CASSYSGVSTYTQYF,TGTGCCAGCAGTTACTCTGGGGTTAGCACATATACGCAATATTTT
TRBJ2-2,NA,NA,TRBV6-5,CVSSRSRTANTRELFF,TGTGTCAGCAGCCGCAGTCGGACAGCGAACACCAGGGAGCTGTTTTTT
TRBJ2-2,NA,NA,TRBV12-3/TRBV12-4,CVSSFDGAATGELFF,TGTGTCAGCAGTTTCGATGGGGCTGCCACCGGGGAGCTGTTTTTT
TRBJ2-1,TRBD2,NA,TRBV29-1,CSVEAETSGMGGEQFF,TGCAGCGTTGAAGCAGAGACTAGCGGGATGGGGGGTGAGCAGTTCTTC
TRBJ2-7,TRBD2,many,TRBV4-1,CASSQDSQLAGAPRAYEQYF,TGCGCCAGCAGCCAAGATTCCCAACTAGCGGGAGCACCTAGAGCCTACGAGCAGTACTTC
TRBJ2-6,NA,NA,TRBV11-3,CASSLEGIIYFSPCSGANVLTF,TGTGCCAGCAGCTTAGAAGGTATAATTTACTTTTCACCATGCTCTGGGGCCAACGTCCTGACTTTC
TRBJ1-4,NA,few,TRBV29-1,CSGRQAINEKLIF,TGCAGCGGACGACAGGCTATTAACGAAAAACTGATTTTT
TRBJ2-7,NA,NA,TRBV7-9,CTSSLSSEYYEQYF,TGTACCAGCAGTTTATCTTCAGAGTACTACGAGCAGTACTTC
TRBJ2-5,TRBD2,few,TRBV30,CAWRSGLAGQETQYF,TGTGCCTGGAGATCCGGACTAGCGGGGCAAGAGACCCAGTACTTC
TRBJ2-7,NA,NA,TRBV11-2,CTSSYGTGYEQYF,TGTACCAGCAGCTATGGGACGGGATACGAGCAGTACTTC
TRBJ2-7,NA,NA,TRBV11-2,CASSLDDRYEQYF,TGTGCCAGCAGCTTAGATGACCGCTACGAACAATACTTC
TRBJ2-3,TRBD2,once,TRBV6-6,CTNRTGTSRSTDTLYF,TGTACCAACAGGACCGGGACTAGCCGGAGCACAGATACGCTGTATTTT
TRBJ1-1,NA,NA,TRBV4-1,CASSQGVNTEAFF,TGCGCCAGCAGCCAAGGGGTTAACACTGAAGCTTTCTTT
TRBJ1-1,NA,once,TRBV6-5,CARSSLGRHTEVFF,TGTGCCAGGAGCAGCCTGGGACGGCACACTGAAGTTTTCTTT
TRBJ2-1,NA,NA,TRBV29-1,CCIEDPRSYYEQFF,TGCTGCATTGAAGACCCTCGGAGCTACTATGAGCAGTTCTTC
TRBJ2-2,NA,NA,TRBV6-5,CASSHNRTANTGELFF,TGTGCCAGCAGCCACAATCGGACAGCGAACACCGGGGAGCTGTTTTTT
TRBJ2-3,NA,NA,TRBV6-6,CANSEDDTQYF,TGTGCCAACAGCGAAGATGATACACAGTATTTT
TRBJ2-7,NA,NA,TRBV4-2,CASSSDGISYKHYF,TGTGCCAGCAGCTCGGACGGCATCTCCTACAAGCATTACTTC
TRBJ2-7,TRBD2,medium-sized,TRBV12-3/TRBV12-4,CASSFSRTSPSYEQYF,TGTGCCAGCAGTTTTAGTCGGACTAGCCCAAGTTACGAGCAGTACTTC
TRBJ2-7,NA,NA,TRBV6-6,CASSYASRSSYEQYF,TGTGCCAGCAGTTACGCAAGCAGAAGCTCCTACGAGCAGTACTTC
TRBJ2-1,NA,NA,TRBV20-1,CSAGGRGFHEQFF,TGCAGTGCTGGGGGCAGGGGATTCCATGAGCAGTTCTTC
TRBJ2-1,TRBD2,NA,TRBV29-1,CCVEGLAGTSSYNVQFF,TGCTGCGTTGAGGGACTAGCTGGCACCAGCTCCTACAATGTGCAGTTCTTC
TRBJ2-2,TRBD2,NA,TRBV4-1,CASSREGLAGDHTGELFF,TGCGCCAGCAGCCGAGAGGGACTAGCGGGAGATCATACCGGAGAGCTGTTTTTT
TRBJ1-2,NA,many,TRBV7-8,CASSSQTGQNYGYTF,TGTGCCAGCAGCTCCCAGACTGGACAGAACTATGGCTACACCTTC
TRBJ1-1,NA,many,TRBV5-6,CASSLIVAGGRDTEAFF,TGTGCCAGCAGCTTGATAGTGGCAGGAGGAAGGGACACTGAAGCTTTCTTT
TRBJ2-1,TRBD2,NA,TRBV29-1,CSISSGRAFFYEPFF,TGCAGCATATCTAGCGGGAGGGCCTTTTTTTATGAGCCGTTCTTC
TRBJ2-7,NA,NA,TRBV29-1,CSAARISGKRSYEQYF,TGCAGCGCCGCCCGCATTAGCGGCAAGAGATCCTACGAGCAGTACTTC
TRBJ1-1,TRBD1,NA,TRBV11-1,CAPSHTGTGRTEAFF,TGCGCCCCCAGTCACACCGGGACAGGGAGAACTGAAGCTTTCTTT
TRBJ2-5,NA,NA,TRBV5-1,CVSSFNRQQETQYF,TGCGTCAGCAGCTTCAACAGACAACAAGAGACCCAGTACTTC
TRBJ2-2,NA,many,TRBV7-8,CASSYKTGELFF,TGTGCCAGCAGCTACAAGACCGGGGAGCTGTTTTTT
TRBJ2-3,TRBD2,many,TRBV28,CASTRGGLTSTDTQYF,TGTGCCAGCACCCGCGGGGGGCTAACTAGCACAGATACGCAGTATTTT
TRBJ2-1,NA,NA,TRBV5-4,CDSIFAQGAGLVQFF,TGTGACAGCATCTTTGCGCAGGGGGCTGGACTAGTTCAGTTCTTC
TRBJ2-1,NA,many,TRBV30,CAWSGGLSYNEQFF,TGTGCCTGGAGTGGGGGGCTATCCTACAATGAGCAGTTCTTC
TRBJ1-5,NA,NA,TRBV5-6,CVSSLEAGNQPQHF,TGTGTCAGCAGCTTGGAGGCGGGGAATCAACCCCAGCATTTT
TRBJ2-5,NA,many,TRBV14,CASSRTVQETQYF,TGTGCCAGCAGCCGGACAGTCCAAGAGACCCAGTACTTC
TRBJ2-7,NA,NA,TRBV6-6,CASSQGAGFVRYF,TGTGCCAGCAGCCAGGGAGCGGGTTTCGTGCGGTACTTC
TRBJ2-5,TRBD2,NA,TRBV11-2,CASRSTSGRETQYF,TGTGCCAGCCGGTCCACTAGCGGGCGGGAGACCCAGTACTTC
TRBJ2-2,NA,NA,TRBV11-2,CASSFLDVGTWEPFF,TGTGCCAGCAGTTTTCTCGATGTCGGTACGTGGGAGCCGTTTTTT
TRBJ2-7,TRBD2,NA,TRBV20-1,CSVPPVAEREQYF,TGCAGCGTCCCCCCCGTAGCCGAGCGGGAACAGTACTTC